This is a list of T cell receptor beta chains from one sample in a study of blood T cell repertoires in COVID-19. Sequencing used immunoSEQ multiplex PCR; TCRdb keeps in-frame clones, though not all of them. The data hold around 170,000 clones, with 75% to 80% observed a single time. The source material was peripheral blood. Receptors were obtained from a woman older than 75 with acute or convalescent COVID-19. The CDR3 runs from the conserved cysteine through the conserved F or W.

v_call	j_call	cdr3_aa
TRBV3-1/TRBV3-2	TRBJ1-3	CASATLDSGNTIYF
TRBV6-2/TRBV6-3	TRBJ2-7	CASSYPGRGGYEQYF
TRBV28	TRBJ1-3	CASTTGGRGNTIYF
TRBV30	TRBJ1-4	CAWSAGQGAKKLFF
TRBV7-3	TRBJ2-1	CASSSRGWRNEQFF
TRBV15	TRBJ1-5	CATSRPGTGSRGNQPQHF
TRBV7-3	TRBJ1-1	CASSFPAPDRMNTEAFF
TRBV19	TRBJ2-2	CASSIRGVAVTGELFF
TRBV12-3/TRBV12-4	TRBJ2-7	CASSLRGRFEQYF
TRBV11-2	TRBJ1-2	CASSPQGPAPLNYGYTF
TRBV6-5	TRBJ1-1	CASSKTGGGTEAFF
TRBV6-5	TRBJ1-2	CASSPQVLYGYTF
TRBV29-1	TRBJ2-1	CSVETSFGGEQFF
TRBV2	TRBJ1-5	CASRLPRDRVSSPQHF